The source of this T cell receptor (beta chain) is a study of CD8+ T cells in alopecia areata. About the research overall: The study gave treated patients oral tofacitinib at 5 to 10 mg twice daily. Overall study results and limits: The study found that many expanded lesional clones persisted in scalp and blood during tofacitinib. Tofacitinib significantly decreased scalp clonality and expanded CD8+ clones among top 100. Scalp sample sequencing also detects resident alphabeta T cells of normal skin.

The table lists this clone with a few counts. Its matching antigen is unknown. The treatment here: oral pan-JAK inhibitor, 5-10 mg twice daily. The sequencing template was cDNA reverse transcribed from extracted RNA. Generated by immunoSEQ multiplex PCR, the TCRdb table keeps only in-frame clones and is missing some. Of around 160,000 clones listed, 60% to 75% are singletons. CDR1 is SQVTM, CDR2 ANQGSEA, per germline. This CDR3 has 11 amino acids. V is TRBV29-1 and J is TRBJ1-2; a weak D match, TRBD1 (5 bases). The specimen comprised CD4+ T cells sorted from blood, sampled at week 24, from a patient treated with tofacitinib. This receptor was identified in a human donor with alopecia areata. DNA of the CDR3: TGCAGTGACCTTAGAGGGGCTGGCTACACCTTC. Protein sequence: CSDLRGAGYTF.